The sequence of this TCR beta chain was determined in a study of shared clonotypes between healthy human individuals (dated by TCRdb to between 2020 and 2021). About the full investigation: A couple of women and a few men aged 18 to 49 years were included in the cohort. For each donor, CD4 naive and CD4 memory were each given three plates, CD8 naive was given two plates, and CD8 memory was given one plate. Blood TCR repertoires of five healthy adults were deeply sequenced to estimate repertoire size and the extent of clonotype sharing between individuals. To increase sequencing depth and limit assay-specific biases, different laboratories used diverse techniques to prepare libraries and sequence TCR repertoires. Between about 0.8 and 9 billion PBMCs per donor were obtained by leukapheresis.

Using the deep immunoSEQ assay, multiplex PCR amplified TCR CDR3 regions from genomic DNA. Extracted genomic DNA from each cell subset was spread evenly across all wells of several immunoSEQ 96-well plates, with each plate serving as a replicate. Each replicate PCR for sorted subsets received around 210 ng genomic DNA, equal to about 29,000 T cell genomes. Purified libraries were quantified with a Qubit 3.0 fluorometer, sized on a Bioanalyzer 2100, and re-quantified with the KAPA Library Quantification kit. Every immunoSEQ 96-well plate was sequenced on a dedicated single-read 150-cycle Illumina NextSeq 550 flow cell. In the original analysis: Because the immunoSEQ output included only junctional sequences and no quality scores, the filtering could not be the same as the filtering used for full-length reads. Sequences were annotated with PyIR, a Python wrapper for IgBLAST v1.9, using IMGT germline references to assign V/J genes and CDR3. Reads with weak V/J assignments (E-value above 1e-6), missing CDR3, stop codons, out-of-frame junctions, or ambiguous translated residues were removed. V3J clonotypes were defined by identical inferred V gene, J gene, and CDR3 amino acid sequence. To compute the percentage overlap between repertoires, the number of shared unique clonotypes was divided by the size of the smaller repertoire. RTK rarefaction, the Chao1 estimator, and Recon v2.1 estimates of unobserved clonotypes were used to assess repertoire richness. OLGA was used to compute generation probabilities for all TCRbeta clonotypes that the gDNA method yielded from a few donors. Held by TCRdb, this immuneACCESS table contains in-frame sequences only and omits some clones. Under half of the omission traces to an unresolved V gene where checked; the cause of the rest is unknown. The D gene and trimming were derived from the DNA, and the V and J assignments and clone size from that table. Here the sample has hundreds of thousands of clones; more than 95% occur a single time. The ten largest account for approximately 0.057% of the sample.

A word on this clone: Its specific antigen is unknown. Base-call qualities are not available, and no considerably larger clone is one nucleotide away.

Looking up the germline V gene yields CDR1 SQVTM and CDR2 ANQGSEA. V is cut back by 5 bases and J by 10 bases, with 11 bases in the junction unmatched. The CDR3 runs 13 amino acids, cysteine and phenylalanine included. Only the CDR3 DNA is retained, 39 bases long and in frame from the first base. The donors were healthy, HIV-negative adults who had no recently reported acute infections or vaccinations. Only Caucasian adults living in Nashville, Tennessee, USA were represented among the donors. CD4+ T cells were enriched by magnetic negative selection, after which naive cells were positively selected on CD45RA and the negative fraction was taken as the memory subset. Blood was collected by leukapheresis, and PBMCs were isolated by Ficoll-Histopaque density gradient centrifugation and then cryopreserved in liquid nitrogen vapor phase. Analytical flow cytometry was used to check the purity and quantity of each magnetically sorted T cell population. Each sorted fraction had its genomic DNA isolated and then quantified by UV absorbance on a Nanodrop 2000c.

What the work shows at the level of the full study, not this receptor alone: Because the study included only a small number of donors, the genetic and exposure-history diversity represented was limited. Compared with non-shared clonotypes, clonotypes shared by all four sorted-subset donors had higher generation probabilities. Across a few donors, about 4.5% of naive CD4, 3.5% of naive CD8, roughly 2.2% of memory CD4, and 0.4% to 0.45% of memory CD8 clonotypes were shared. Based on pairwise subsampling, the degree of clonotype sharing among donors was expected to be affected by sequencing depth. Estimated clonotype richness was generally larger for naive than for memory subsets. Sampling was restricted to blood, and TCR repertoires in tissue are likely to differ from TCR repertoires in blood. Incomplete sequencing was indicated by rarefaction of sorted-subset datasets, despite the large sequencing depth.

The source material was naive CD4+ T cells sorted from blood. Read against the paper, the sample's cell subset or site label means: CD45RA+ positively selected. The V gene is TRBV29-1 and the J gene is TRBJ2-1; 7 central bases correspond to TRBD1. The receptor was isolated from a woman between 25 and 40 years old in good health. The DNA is TGCAGCGTTCCCCGGGCTGGGACAGACGAGCAGTTCTTC. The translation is CSVPRAGTDEQFF.